This is a list of T cell receptor beta chains from one sample in a study of T-cell memory formation after mild COVID-19. TCRdb analysed the 5' RACE reads with MiXCR anew, one entry per CDR3 protein. The table lists 120,000 to 150,000 distinct CDR3 sequences, 5.5% to 7% of them singletons. The sample comprised PBMCs or a T cell subset sorted from them (not recorded which). These receptor sequences come from an adult woman who had mild COVID-19 (a few samples of this study predate the infection). Cell type and time point are not known. Each CDR3 is given with its conserved first and last residue. The D gene is left open where the match is weak. Not all rows give a size; the values are once, few, many and, for expanded clones, a class.

V gene: TRBV5-1
clone size: .
J gene: TRBJ2-1
D gene: TRBD2
CDR3 protein: CASSPTSGSTYNEQFF
CDR3 DNA: TGCGCCAGCAGCCCGACTAGCGGGAGTACCTACAATGAGCAGTTCTTC

V gene: TRBV12-3/TRBV12-4
clone size: many
J gene: TRBJ2-7
D gene: .
CDR3 protein: CASSPHREPYEQYF
CDR3 DNA: TGTGCCAGCAGTCCTCACAGGGAACCCTACGAGCAGTACTTC

V gene: TRBV20-1
clone size: many
J gene: TRBJ1-2
D gene: .
CDR3 protein: CSARDDRLITF
CDR3 DNA: TGCAGTGCTAGAGATGACAGGTTAATAACCTTC

V gene: TRBV29-1
clone size: many
J gene: TRBJ2-7
D gene: TRBD1
CDR3 protein: CSVSTGAEQYF
CDR3 DNA: TGCAGCGTTTCCACAGGGGCCGAGCAGTACTTC

V gene: TRBV4-1
clone size: many
J gene: TRBJ2-7
D gene: .
CDR3 protein: CASSQGFGDEQYF
CDR3 DNA: TGCGCCAGCAGCCAAGGTTTCGGGGACGAGCAGTACTTC

V gene: TRBV24-1
clone size: few
J gene: TRBJ1-2
D gene: .
CDR3 protein: CATSFGDYGYTF
CDR3 DNA: TGTGCCACGAGTTTTGGGGACTATGGCTACACCTTC

V gene: TRBV3-1
clone size: many
J gene: TRBJ2-5
D gene: .
CDR3 protein: CASSQVETQYF
CDR3 DNA: TGTGCCAGCAGCCAAGTAGAGACCCAGTACTTC

V gene: TRBV25-1
clone size: many
J gene: TRBJ2-7
D gene: .
CDR3 protein: CASSESYEQYF
CDR3 DNA: TGTGCCAGCAGTGAGTCCTACGAGCAGTACTTC

V gene: TRBV2
clone size: .
J gene: TRBJ2-3
D gene: .
CDR3 protein: CASSVNSRATSTDTQYF
CDR3 DNA: TGTGCCAGCAGTGTAAATTCGAGGGCAACTAGCACAGATACGCAGTATTTT

V gene: TRBV20-1
clone size: .
J gene: TRBJ2-1
D gene: TRBD2
CDR3 protein: CSARDTIAGASYNEQFF
CDR3 DNA: TGCAGTGCTAGAGATACTATAGCGGGAGCCTCTTACAATGAGCAGTTCTTC

V gene: TRBV20-1
clone size: .
J gene: TRBJ2-1
D gene: TRBD2
CDR3 protein: CSARSGGFYNEQFF
CDR3 DNA: TGCAGTGCTCGTAGCGGGGGGTTCTACAATGAGCAGTTCTTC

V gene: TRBV24-1
clone size: .
J gene: TRBJ1-5
D gene: TRBD1
CDR3 protein: CATSDRTGHQPQHF
CDR3 DNA: TGTGCCACCAGTGATCGGACAGGGCATCAGCCCCAGCATTTT

V gene: TRBV7-6
clone size: .
J gene: TRBJ2-5
D gene: TRBD1
CDR3 protein: CASSFTGVVWQETQYF
CDR3 DNA: TGTGCCAGCAGCTTCACAGGGGTTGTATGGCAAGAGACCCAGTACTTC

V gene: TRBV12-3/TRBV12-4
clone size: many
J gene: TRBJ2-2
D gene: TRBD1
CDR3 protein: CASTGTVGELFF
CDR3 DNA: TGTGCCAGCACCGGGACAGTGGGGGAGCTGTTTTTT

V gene: TRBV9
clone size: .
J gene: TRBJ1-2
D gene: .
CDR3 protein: CASSVGAGPDFGYTF
CDR3 DNA: TGTGCCAGCAGCGTAGGCGCCGGACCCGATTTTGGCTACACCTTC

V gene: TRBV7-9
clone size: many
J gene: TRBJ1-5
D gene: .
CDR3 protein: CASSLQGQPQHF
CDR3 DNA: TGTGCCAGCAGCTTACAGGGACAGCCCCAGCATTTT

V gene: TRBV20-1
clone size: many
J gene: TRBJ2-7
D gene: .
CDR3 protein: CSAKPGSSYEQYF
CDR3 DNA: TGCAGTGCAAAACCAGGGAGCTCCTACGAGCAGTACTTC

V gene: TRBV29-1
clone size: many
J gene: TRBJ2-3
D gene: .
CDR3 protein: CSVDSRITDTQYF
CDR3 DNA: TGCAGCGTTGATTCTCGGATTACAGATACGCAGTATTTT

V gene: TRBV24-1
clone size: few
J gene: TRBJ2-1
D gene: TRBD2
CDR3 protein: CATSDRTSGRAGGDNEQFF
CDR3 DNA: TGTGCCACCAGTGATCGGACTAGCGGGAGGGCCGGGGGAGACAATGAGCAGTTCTTC

V gene: TRBV5-6
clone size: many
J gene: TRBJ2-7
D gene: TRBD1
CDR3 protein: CASSLGQGAREQYF
CDR3 DNA: TGTGCCAGCAGCTTGGGACAGGGGGCGCGGGAGCAGTACTTC

V gene: TRBV6-5
clone size: few
J gene: TRBJ1-1
D gene: TRBD1
CDR3 protein: CASRDRGRRNTEAFF
CDR3 DNA: TGTGCCAGCAGAGACAGGGGGCGAAGGAACACTGAAGCTTTCTTT

V gene: TRBV18
clone size: many
J gene: TRBJ2-1
D gene: TRBD1
CDR3 protein: CASSVDRGVTYNEQFF
CDR3 DNA: TGTGCCAGCTCAGTTGACAGGGGGGTAACCTACAATGAGCAGTTCTTC

V gene: TRBV7-2
clone size: many
J gene: TRBJ1-1
D gene: .
CDR3 protein: CASSLILWNTEAFF
CDR3 DNA: TGTGCCAGCAGCTTAATTCTATGGAACACTGAAGCTTTCTTT

V gene: TRBV9
clone size: many
J gene: TRBJ2-1
D gene: .
CDR3 protein: CASSVDPLLGPGNEQFF
CDR3 DNA: TGTGCCAGCAGCGTAGACCCCTTATTGGGGCCCGGCAATGAGCAGTTCTTC

V gene: TRBV6-2/TRBV6-3
clone size: .
J gene: TRBJ2-1
D gene: TRBD1
CDR3 protein: CASSKQGVVSYNEQFF
CDR3 DNA: TGTGCCAGCAGTAAACAGGGGGTTGTGTCCTACAATGAGCAGTTCTTC

V gene: TRBV7-2
clone size: many
J gene: TRBJ1-2
D gene: .
CDR3 protein: CASSLGRGYTF
CDR3 DNA: TGTGCCAGCAGCTTAGGCCGGGGCTACACCTTC

V gene: TRBV5-4
clone size: many
J gene: TRBJ1-2
D gene: .
CDR3 protein: CASSLPGAGYGYTF
CDR3 DNA: TGTGCCAGCAGCTTGCCGGGGGCAGGCTATGGCTACACCTTC

V gene: TRBV2
clone size: many
J gene: TRBJ1-2
D gene: .
CDR3 protein: CASSVWQAWDGYTF
CDR3 DNA: TGTGCCAGCAGCGTCTGGCAGGCTTGGGATGGCTACACCTTC

V gene: TRBV2
clone size: few
J gene: TRBJ2-2
D gene: .
CDR3 protein: CASSDPAGGQGVRTGELFF
CDR3 DNA: TGTGCCAGCAGTGACCCTGCGGGGGGACAGGGAGTTCGCACCGGGGAGCTGTTTTTT

V gene: TRBV4-2
clone size: many
J gene: TRBJ2-1
D gene: TRBD2
CDR3 protein: CASSSTTSGSHEQFF
CDR3 DNA: TGTGCCAGCAGCTCGACGACTAGCGGGAGCCATGAGCAGTTCTTC

V gene: TRBV12-3/TRBV12-4
clone size: many
J gene: TRBJ1-1
D gene: TRBD1
CDR3 protein: CASSPQGGHTEAFF
CDR3 DNA: TGTGCCAGCAGTCCACAGGGGGGGCACACTGAAGCTTTCTTT

V gene: TRBV4-1
clone size: .
J gene: TRBJ1-3
D gene: .
CDR3 protein: CASSQVRQAFSGNTIYF
CDR3 DNA: TGCGCCAGCAGCCAAGTAAGACAGGCCTTCTCTGGAAACACCATATATTTT

V gene: TRBV27
clone size: .
J gene: TRBJ2-3
D gene: .
CDR3 protein: CASSLYGTATDTQYF
CDR3 DNA: TGTGCCAGCAGTTTATATGGGACCGCAACAGATACGCAGTATTTT

V gene: TRBV7-9
clone size: many
J gene: TRBJ2-2
D gene: .
CDR3 protein: CASRLREYTGELFF
CDR3 DNA: TGTGCCAGCAGACTCCGGGAGTACACCGGGGAGCTGTTTTTT

V gene: TRBV3-1
clone size: few
J gene: TRBJ1-5
D gene: TRBD1
CDR3 protein: CASSHTGGIQPQHF
CDR3 DNA: TGTGCCAGCAGCCACACAGGGGGCATTCAGCCCCAGCATTTT

V gene: TRBV30
clone size: few
J gene: TRBJ1-2
D gene: TRBD1
CDR3 protein: CAWSVGQGNGYTF
CDR3 DNA: TGTGCCTGGAGTGTAGGACAGGGGAATGGCTACACCTTC

V gene: TRBV29-1
clone size: .
J gene: TRBJ2-5
D gene: .
CDR3 protein: CSVGGALQYF
CDR3 DNA: TGCAGCGTTGGTGGAGCTTTACAGTACTTC

V gene: TRBV28
clone size: .
J gene: TRBJ2-2
D gene: TRBD2
CDR3 protein: CASSSFPLKTSGIRGGELFF
CDR3 DNA: TGTGCCAGCAGTTCCTTTCCCTTGAAGACTAGCGGGATTAGGGGCGGGGAGCTGTTTTTT

V gene: TRBV10-3
clone size: many
J gene: TRBJ2-1
D gene: TRBD2
CDR3 protein: CAITGTSGTSYNEQFF
CDR3 DNA: TGTGCCATCACTGGGACTAGCGGAACCTCCTACAATGAGCAGTTCTTC

V gene: TRBV30
clone size: few
J gene: TRBJ2-3
D gene: TRBD2
CDR3 protein: CAWSSFRTSGRGDTQYF
CDR3 DNA: TGTGCCTGGAGTTCGTTTAGGACTAGCGGGAGAGGAGATACGCAGTATTTT

V gene: TRBV19
clone size: few
J gene: TRBJ2-3
D gene: TRBD1
CDR3 protein: CASSITGGTDTQYF
CDR3 DNA: TGTGCCAGTAGTATCACAGGGGGTACAGATACGCAGTATTTT